This note documents a single TCR beta chain sequence. This clonotype was detected ten times or more. It lacks a known antigen. The record has no base qualities; no much larger clone is one base away. This record comes from a study of T-cell reconstitution after alpha-beta-depleted transplantation in children (dated by TCRdb to the mid-2010s). Background on the whole study: Using TCR repertoire profiling, the study quantitatively followed how T-cell immune reconstitution unfolded in children after TCRalphabeta/CD19-depleted allogeneic hematopoietic cell transplantation.

V is cut back by 5 bases and J by 10 bases, with 6 bases in the junction unmatched. The CDR3 runs 13 residues from the cysteine to the phenylalanine. The DNA shown is the 39-base CDR3, in frame from base 1. The CDR1 and CDR2 encoded by the germline V gene are SQVTM and ANQGSEA. The library was generated by PCR. Instrument used: Illumina HiSeq 2500. To normalize quantification of the TCRbeta repertoire, the TCR libraries were built with molecular barcoding that relied on unique molecular identifiers. TCRdb trimmed public reads at Q25 via fastp, called clones via MiXCR and kept in-frame beta chains. Rows are unified per CDR3 protein, each entry keeping the most common DNA and genes. This sample lists 150,000 to 200,000 distinct CDR3 sequences; more than 6.5% were detected once. The leading ten clones occupy around 2.7% of the sample.

The specimen was PBMCs from the stem cell graft donor, collected from the stem cell graft. Recombination linked TRBV29-1 to TRBJ2-1; 12 of the junction bases match TRBD2. This receptor was identified in a human donor who donated a stem cell graft to a child with Wiskott-Aldrich syndrome. The DNA reads as follows: TGCAGCGTTACGAGACTAGCGGGAGAAGAGCAGTTCTTC. This translates into CSVTRLAGEEQFF.